This T cell receptor beta chain was documented in a study of neurological immune-mediated disorders (dated by TCRdb to about 2019). As for the study more broadly: The study compared peripheral blood TCR-beta repertoires of HTLV-I-associated myelopathy (HAM/TSP) patients, multiple sclerosis patients and healthy controls using UMI-based sequencing. Longitudinal samples, technical triplicates and paired sorted CD4+ and CD8+ T-cell subsets, alongside PBMC samples, were included among the approximately 110 TCR-beta libraries. The cohort was made up of 68 subjects, consisting of 14 HAM/TSP patients, around 35 multiple sclerosis patients and around 20 healthy controls. Findings and caveats that apply to the study as a whole: TCR clonal expansion was highest in HAM/TSP patients and lowest in MS patients, with MS patients falling below even healthy controls. No identical CDR3 amino acid sequences were shared among expanded clones across subjects, suggesting private TCR-beta repertoires in all groups.

The healthy controls were volunteers from a blood bank in Maryland, USA. For the unsorted PBMC libraries, 2 million PBMCs were stored in RNAlater at -80 degrees C until RNA extraction and were used to generate the libraries. Peripheral blood was subjected to Ficoll-Hypaque density gradient centrifugation to isolate PBMCs, which were then cryopreserved in liquid nitrogen. As to this clonotype: It has no known antigen specificity. The sample holds no much larger clone one base away, and base qualities are not on file.

To synthesize cDNA, template-switch 5'RACE was performed with a primer carrying a 10-nucleotide random unique molecular identifier so that each TCR transcript was tagged. Each sequencing run produced over 190 million TCR-beta sequences covering 15-18 subjects. The RNeasy kit was used to extract total RNA. The KAPA Real-time Library Amplification kit was used to amplify TCR-beta VDJ regions with primers for the TCR constant region and the 5'RACE anchor. A first PCR added sample indexes and Illumina adaptors, after which a second PCR increased the library yield. The roughly 650 bp TCR product was size-selected on a 2% E-gel SizeSelection system after Ampure bead purification. Before pooling, library quality was assessed on a Bioanalyzer, concentration was determined with Qubit, and library quantification was performed with the Kapa Library Quantification kit. An Illumina HiSeq 2500 sequenced the libraries paired-end 2 x 150 bp. To increase sequence diversity, about 23-30% phiX was spiked into each library pool. As for the original processing: Quality-filtered reads were processed with the UMI-based MiGEC pipeline, and over 90% of raw TCR sequences were removed by the MiGEC pipeline during error correction. VDJ genes were aligned to IMGT germline references, and clonotypes were defined by unique CDR3 amino acid sequence plus V-J genes. Clonal expansion, Shannon diversity and CDR3 relatedness were evaluated with VDJtools (CalcPairwiseDistances, ClusterSamples), while phylogenetic trees were built in CLCbio workbench. Expanded clones were defined as having at least 8 unique UMIs, based on coefficient-of-variation modelling across technical triplicates. Through fastp at Q25 and MiXCR, TCRdb rebuilt clones from the public reads, retaining in-frame beta chains. Identical CDR3 protein sequences are pooled into one entry, listed with their most common genes and DNA. None of the V and J calls come from the authors' own analysis; TCRdb made them. Here the sample has under 85,000 distinct CDR3 sequences; roughly 15% occur a single time. In total, the top ten clones hold around 6.8% of the sample.

From the germline V gene, CDR1 is SGHRS and CDR2 is YFSETQ. V was cut back by 7 bases and J by 1 base, leaving a gap of 20 bases between them. Including the terminal cysteine and phenylalanine, the CDR3 comprises 17 residues. Only the CDR3 DNA is retained, 51 bases long and in frame from the first base. This clonotype was sampled from a woman aged 45-60 years in good health. The chain was built from TRBV5-1 and TRBJ2-2; TRBD2 is possibly the D segment (5 matching bases). The sequenced sample consisted of PBMCs. The CDR3 reads CASGPGKAVVNTGELFF. The DNA is as follows: TGCGCCAGCGGCCCCGGGAAGGCAGTTGTGAACACCGGGGAGCTGTTTTTT.